The T cell receptor beta chain described here comes from a study of radiation and T cells in renal cell carcinoma. Clones were sequenced by immunoSEQ multiplex PCR, and TCRdb holds only the in-frame ones, with some missing. This sample yields 140,000 to 150,000 clones, of which approximately 86% are seen a single time; 15% to 20% belongs to the top ten. Indicated time point: blood 4 weeks post-SBRT, at nephrectomy. Treatment defined: 15 Gy SBRT to primary tumor, nephrectomy 4 weeks later. V gave up 1 base and J gave up 5 bases, with 14 bases separating them. The germline V gene encodes CDR1 SGHAT and CDR2 FQNNGV. The CDR3 runs 15 residues.

The clonotype originates from a woman between 50 and 59 years old with renal cell carcinoma. The chain employs TRBV11-2 and TRBJ2-5; possibly TRBD2 for D (7 bases). Sequenced here: blood, sampled from a patient whose treatment included radiotherapy and nephrectomy. In DNA, the CDR3 is TGTGCCAGCAGCTTAGTAGGGGGGGGCTATGAGACCCAGTACTTC. Residues: CASSLVGGGYETQYF.